Given below is one T cell receptor beta chain in context. The data are from a study of blood T cell repertoires in COVID-19. Study as a whole: The origin of the acute and convalescent COVID-19 samples was the United States, Italy and Spain. Sources were T cells, B-cell-depleted T cells, or PBMCs; the material itself was cDNA or gDNA.

Trimming cost V 1 base and J 3 bases, with 16 bases left between them. CDR3 length: 16 residues. Germline loops: CDR1 LNHNV, CDR2 YYDKDF (reference sequence). Sequencing used immunoSEQ multiplex PCR; TCRdb keeps in-frame clones, though not all of them. Counted here are roughly 250,000 clones, roughly 80% occurring once; the ten biggest clones make up roughly 14%. The clonotype originates from a person aged 65-85 years with COVID-19, enrolled during active disease. The chain couples TRBV15 to TRBJ2-7; D is possibly TRBD1 (6 bases). Sequenced sample: peripheral blood. CDR3 bases: TGTGCCACCAGCAGAGCTCAAACAGGGTTCGGCTACGAGCAGTACTTC. Residues: CATSRAQTGFGYEQYF.